Shown below are 21 T cell receptor beta chains from a single sample sequenced in a study of T cell responses to AZD1222 COVID-19 vaccine. Sequencing was performed with immunoSEQ multiplex PCR; in TCRdb, only in-frame clones are kept and a portion is missing. The sample includes about 100,000 clones, about 93% of them seen just once. The sequences come from peripheral blood, collected 28 days after the second AZD1222 dose. All receptors derive from an adult who received the AZD1222 COVID-19 vaccine.

CDR3 region: CASSKAPFTSGGSYEQYF. The DNA for the CDR3 is TGTGCCAGCAGCAAAGCCCCATTTACTAGCGGGGGCTCCTACGAGCAGTACTTC. The chain uses TRBV21-1 and TRBJ2-7; the DNA was not compared with TRBD2, the D call given in the table. TRBV21-1 is listed as a pseudogene. CDR3 length equals 18 residues.

The genes are TRBV4-2 and TRBJ1-1; 8 bases are shared with TRBD1. The CDR3 spans 15 residues. From germline, CDR1 is LGHNA and CDR2 YNFKEQ. Trimming cost V 4 bases and J 3 bases; bases outside gene matches: 7. DNA for the CDR3: TGTGCCAGCAGCCGAGAGACAGGGGATTACACTGAAGCTTTCTTT. It translates to CASSRETGDYTEAFF.

This sequence joins TRBV5-1 and TRBJ1-2; D is perhaps TRBD1 (5 bases). Germline CDR1 reads SGHRS; CDR2 reads YFSETQ. This CDR3 has 15 residues. The germline V and J ends were trimmed by 4 bases and 6 bases, with 19 bases remaining between them. CDR3 protein: CASSPTRGLGHGYTF. CDR3 DNA sequence: TGCGCCAGCAGCCCCACGCGGGGGTTAGGTCATGGCTACACCTTC.

This chain connects TRBV27 to TRBJ1-4; TRBD1 is a possible D gene (5 bases). The CDR3 covers 15 residues. Germline CDR1 reads MNHEY; CDR2 reads SMNVEV (reference sequence). V gave up 2 bases and J gave up 7 bases, with 14 bases separating them. CDR3 in DNA: TGTGCCAGCAGTTTAGGGGCCAGGGACCCTGAAAAACTGTTTTTT. Amino acids: CASSLGARDPEKLFF.

The chain carries TRBV15 and TRBJ2-3, with D uncertain. The CDR3 is made up of 12 amino acids. The germline V gene encodes CDR1 LNHNV and CDR2 YYDKDF (reference sequence). The germline V and J ends were trimmed by 5 bases and 6 bases, with 9 bases remaining between them. As DNA, the CDR3 is TGTGCCACCAGCCCCGTCCGGGATACGCAGTATTTT. Translating gives CATSPVRDTQYF.

The chain combines TRBV28 with TRBJ1-1; D call uncertain. The CDR3 is made up of 12 amino acids. CDR1 and CDR2 from the germline V gene are MDHEN and SYDVKM. V was clipped by 5 bases and J by 13 bases, with 17 bases between them. The DNA of the CDR3 is TGTGCCAGCAGTAATCCGGGCAGACGCGTTTTCTTT. This codes for CASSNPGRRVFF.

The rearrangement links TRBV12-5 to TRBJ1-5, with TRBD1 as a possible D gene (5 bases). V lost 6 bases and J lost 0, with 9 bases in between. The CDR3 sequence is 14 residues long. Germline V gene data show CDR1 as LGHNT and CDR2 as FRNRAP. The CDR3 is CASGSGNSNQPQHF. The DNA of the CDR3 is TGTGCTAGTGGATCAGGGAATAGCAATCAGCCCCAGCATTTT.

The chain uses TRBV7-2 and TRBJ2-3; weak D call: TRBD1 (6 bases). Germline V gene lookup returns CDR1 SGHTA and CDR2 FQGNSA. Trimming removed 4 bases from V and 0 bases from J, with 14 bases in between. CDR3 length: 16 amino acids. CDR3 coding DNA: TGTGCCAGCAGCTCTCCCGGGACATTTAGCACAGATACGCAGTATTTT. Translation: CASSSPGTFSTDTQYF.

V and J are TRBV30 and TRBJ1-6; D ambiguous. Trimming took off 1 base at V and 12 bases at J, with 13 bases between the two ends. This CDR3 has 13 amino acids. The germline V gene encodes CDR1 GTSNPN and CDR2 SVGIG (reference sequence). As DNA, the CDR3 is TGTGCCTGGAGTGGTCAGGCACAGCGACCCCTCCACTTT. It is translated as CAWSGQAQRPLHF.

This clone was counted a single time. The chain links TRBV5-1 to TRBJ1-2; D ambiguous. The CDR3 runs 14 residues. Between the trimmed V and J ends, which lost 1 base and 8 bases, there was a span of 15 bases. Germline V gene lookup returns CDR1 SGHRS and CDR2 YFSETQ. The CDR3 spells CASSLTVPSIGYTF. The CDR3 nucleotides are TGCGCCAGCAGCTTGACAGTTCCCTCAATCGGCTACACCTTC.

This chain uses TRBV28 with TRBJ1-6; D is ambiguous. Germline V CDR1 and CDR2: MDHEN, SYDVKM. The CDR3 totals 15 residues. The ends were cut back, 5 bases at V and 6 bases at J, with 14 bases in the middle. The CDR3 region has the DNA TGTGCCAGCAGTCCCTCAGAATCACCTAATTCACCCCTCCACTTT. Encoded protein: CASSPSESPNSPLHF.

The genes are TRBV5-6 and TRBJ1-5, with D possibly TRBD1 on 5 matching bases. CDR1 and CDR2 (germline): SGHDT, YYEEEE. The V end lost 6 bases, the J end lost 1 base, and 11 bases lay between the germline ends. The CDR3 spans 14 residues. The CDR3 here is CASNDGDSNQPQHF. The CDR3 DNA reads TGTGCCAGCAACGACGGGGACAGCAATCAGCCCCAGCATTTT.

The gene calls are TRBV5-4 and TRBJ1-2, with D possibly TRBD1 on 5 matching bases. Germline CDR1 is SGHNT and CDR2 is YYREEE (reference sequence). The CDR3 spans 15 residues. V was cut by 4 bases and J by 2 bases, with 15 bases left in between. The CDR3 protein is CASSTRGAGNYGYTF. CDR3 sequence (DNA): TGTGCCAGCAGCACCCGTGGGGCGGGAAACTATGGCTACACCTTC.

The rearrangement links TRBV18 to TRBJ1-2; D not resolved. Per the germline V gene, CDR1 is KGHSH and CDR2 is LQKENI. Trimming stripped 3 bases from V and 2 bases from J, with 10 bases between. The CDR3 length is 14 residues. The CDR3 loop is CASSPQVSNYGYTF. Written as DNA, the CDR3 is TGTGCCAGCTCACCCCAGGTGAGCAACTATGGCTACACCTTC.

This chain links TRBV5-1 with TRBJ1-4; D call uncertain. CDR1 is SGHRS and CDR2 is YFSETQ in the germline V gene. The CDR3 loop spans 15 amino acids. V shed 5 bases and J shed 0 bases, with 11 bases lying between them. The CDR3 region has the DNA TGCGCCAGCAGGCCATCAGAGACAACTAATGAAAAACTGTTTTTT. This translates into CASRPSETTNEKLFF.

The chain has TRBV19 and TRBJ1-2, with D possibly TRBD1 on 5 matching bases. The CDR3 is made up of 13 amino acids. The V end lost 7 bases, the J end lost 4 bases, and 13 bases lay between the germline ends. Germline V lookup: CDR1 LNHDA, CDR2 SQIVND (reference sequence). CDR3 residues: CASNAGALYGYTF. Here the CDR3 DNA reads TGTGCCAGTAATGCCGGGGCCCTCTATGGCTACACCTTC.

This chain links TRBV28 with TRBJ1-2, with 11 bases aligning to TRBD1. There are 16 residues in the CDR3. Looked up from germline, CDR1 is MDHEN and CDR2 is SYDVKM. Unmatched junction bases numbered 2, after V lost 0 bases and J lost 2 bases. The CDR3 region has the DNA TGTGCCAGCAGTTTATGGGGGACAGGGGGAAACTATGGCTACACCTTC. This sequence encodes CASSLWGTGGNYGYTF.

V gene TRBV7-2 combines with J gene TRBJ1-3; 10 bases match TRBD1. The trim removed 5 bases at V and 2 bases at J, leaving 12 bases unmatched. This CDR3 is built from 18 residues. Germline values: CDR1 SGHTA, CDR2 FQGNSA. This CDR3 is CASSPGQGVSVTGNTIYF. CDR3 coding DNA: TGTGCCAGCAGCCCCGGACAGGGGGTAAGCGTAACTGGAAACACCATATATTTT.

The chain uses TRBV5-1 and TRBJ2-5; possible D gene TRBD1, 5 bases. The CDR3 loop spans 15 amino acids. Trimming left V 0 bases short and J 5 bases short, with 14 bases between. Germline assignment: CDR1 SGHRS and CDR2 YFSETQ. CDR3: CASSLVVGASETQYF. CDR3 bases: TGCGCCAGCAGCTTGGTGGTTGGGGCTTCCGAGACCCAGTACTTC.

J is TRBJ1-3 and V is TRBV18; D remains unclear. Germline V gives CDR1 KGHSH, CDR2 LQKENI. The CDR3 spans 15 residues. V shed 3 bases and J shed 0 bases, with 9 bases lying between them. Here the CDR3 DNA reads TGTGCCAGCTCACCTTTGTCTAACTCTGGAAACACCATATATTTT. It yields the protein CASSPLSNSGNTIYF. Full variable domain (remainder filled in from reference TRBV18 and TRBJ1-3): NAGVMQNPRHLVRRRGQEARLRCSPMKGHSHVYWYRQLPEEGLKFMVYLQKENIIDESGMPKERFSAEFPKEGPSILRIQQVVRGDSAAYFCASSPLSNSGNTIYFGEGSWLTVV.

This clone was recorded only once. The chain is built from TRBV11-3 and TRBJ2-1; 8 bases fit TRBD2. With V trimmed by 1 base and J by 8 bases, 7 bases remained unmatched. Per germline, CDR1 SGHNT and CDR2 YENEEA. This CDR3 comprises 15 residues. The CDR3 DNA is TGTGCCAGCAGCTTAGCGCCGGGAGGGCGATATGAGCAGTTCTTC. Translating gives CASSLAPGGRYEQFF.